Listed below are T cell receptor beta chains from one sample, sequenced in a study of blood T cell repertoires in COVID-19. The assay was immunoSEQ multiplex PCR, and TCRdb's table has in-frame clones only and misses some. The sample records about 200,000 clones, approximately 80% being singletons. Sequencing input: peripheral blood. Every receptor here comes from a man between 40 and 49 years old with acute or convalescent COVID-19. Both conserved end residues are part of each CDR3. D genes are given only for firm matches. Only part of the rows carry a size: once, few, many, or a class if the clone is expanded.

CASSVERVVGTEAFF,TGTGCCAGCAGCGTAGAGCGGGTAGTCGGCACTGAAGCTTTCTTT,few,.,TRBV9,TRBJ1-1
CASSLGTDNSPLHF,TGCGCCAGCAGCTTGGGGACAGATAATTCACCCCTCCACTTT,.,.,TRBV5-1,TRBJ1-6
CASSPPWTATNEKLFF,TGTGCCAGCAGCCCTCCTTGGACAGCCACTAATGAAAAACTGTTTTTT,once,.,TRBV11-2,TRBJ1-4
CASSRTGGGGGNIQYF,TGTGCCAGCAGCCGTACAGGGGGCGGAGGGGGGAACATTCAGTACTTC,.,TRBD1,TRBV11-2,TRBJ2-4
CASSWRRLAGDEQYF,TGTGCCAGCAGCTGGCGCCGTCTAGCGGGAGACGAGCAGTACTTC,.,TRBD2,TRBV13,TRBJ2-7
CASSKGGGGHSPLHF,TGTGCCAGCAGCAAAGGAGGAGGGGGCCATTCACCCCTCCACTTT,.,.,TRBV21-1,TRBJ1-6
CASSPRTSGEQFF,TGTGCCAGCAGCCCAAGGACTAGCGGAGAGCAGTTCTTC,.,TRBD2,TRBV12-3/TRBV12-4,TRBJ2-1
CASSPSLLDLPPEQYF,TGTGCCAGCAGTCCTTCCCTCCTAGATCTCCCTCCCGAGCAGTACTTC,.,.,TRBV27,TRBJ2-7
CATSRPNRGKTEAFF,TGTGCCACCAGCAGACCCAACAGGGGGAAGACTGAAGCTTTCTTT,.,TRBD1,TRBV15,TRBJ1-1
CASSETSGRAADTQYF,TGTGCCAGCAGCGAGACTAGCGGGAGGGCCGCAGATACGCAGTATTTT,.,TRBD2,TRBV9,TRBJ2-3
CASSPQMMNTEAFF,TGTGCCAGCAGCCCACAGATGATGAACACTGAAGCTTTCTTT,.,.,TRBV9,TRBJ1-1
CASSLQTSSDEQFF,TGCGCCAGCAGCTTACAGACTAGCTCGGATGAGCAGTTCTTC,.,TRBD2,TRBV5-1,TRBJ2-1
CASILQGWGNQPQHF,TGTGCCAGCATCCTACAGGGCTGGGGCAATCAGCCCCAGCATTTT,.,.,TRBV6-5,TRBJ1-5
CASSSLGTDGNIQYF,TGTGCCAGCTCCTCTTTAGGGACTGACGGCAACATTCAGTACTTC,once,.,TRBV18,TRBJ2-4
CASSLSSGRVETQYF,TGTGCCAGCAGCTTATCTAGCGGGAGGGTGGAGACCCAGTACTTC,.,TRBD2,TRBV7-7,TRBJ2-5
CASSLTNRDRVYF,TGTGCCAGCAGCCTAACCAACCGGGACAGGGTTTACTTC,few,TRBD1,TRBV7-3,TRBJ2-5
CASSPESQEGNTIYF,TGTGCCAGCAGCCCAGAAAGTCAAGAGGGAAACACCATATATTTT,.,.,TRBV4-2,TRBJ1-3
CASSFETANSPLHF,TGCGCCAGCAGCTTCGAGACAGCCAATTCACCCCTCCACTTT,.,.,TRBV5-1,TRBJ1-6